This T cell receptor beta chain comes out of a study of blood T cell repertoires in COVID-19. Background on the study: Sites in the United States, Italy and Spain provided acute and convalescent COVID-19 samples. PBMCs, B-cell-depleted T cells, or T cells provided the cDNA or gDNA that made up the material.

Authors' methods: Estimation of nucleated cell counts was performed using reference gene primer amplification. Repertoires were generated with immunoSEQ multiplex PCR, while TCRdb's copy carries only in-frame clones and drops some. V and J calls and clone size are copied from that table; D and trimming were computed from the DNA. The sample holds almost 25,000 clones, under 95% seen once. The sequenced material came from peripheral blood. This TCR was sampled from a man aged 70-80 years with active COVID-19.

DNA of the CDR3: TGCGCCAGCAGCCCCCCGAGGGCCGGATACAATGAGCAGTTCTTC. Protein: CASSPPRAGYNEQFF. The chain carries TRBV5-1 and TRBJ2-1, with a tentative D call TRBD2 (5 bases). V dropped 4 bases and J dropped 4 bases, with 15 bases sitting between them. Looked up from germline, CDR1 is SGHRS and CDR2 is YFSETQ. The CDR3 is 15 residues long. Filled out from reference TRBV5-1 and TRBJ2-1, the complete variable domain reads KAGVTQTPRYLIKTRGQQVTLSCSPISGHRSVSWYQQTPGQGLQFLFEYFSETQRNKGNFPGRFSGRQFSNSRSEMNVSTLELGDSALYLCASSPPRAGYNEQFFGPGTRLTVL.